This TCR beta chain originates from a study of blood T cells in healthy people across ages. This CDR3 spans 18 amino acids. CDR1 is LGHDT, CDR2 YNNKEL, per germline (reference sequence). Deletions cut 5 bases from V and 8 bases from J, with 30 bases between. A J-beta primer mix and a sample-barcoded 5' primer were used in a second PCR of roughly 7 to 12 cycles. MiXCR, run by TCRdb on the 5' RACE reads, gives a single entry per CDR3 protein. The sample holds roughly 2 million distinct CDR3 sequences; just under 50% are singletons and the top ten take around 2.1%. The specimen sequenced was blood. The chain carries TRBV3-1 and TRBJ1-2; maybe TRBD1 (5 bases). This clonotype was sampled from a woman aged 40 to 50 in good health. DNA for the CDR3: TGTGCCAGCAGCGTACTAAGTCAACGAAGTGCTAGGGGAGGGGGCTACACCTTC. Amino acids: CASSVLSQRSARGGGYTF.